Shown below are 10 T cell receptor beta chains from a single sample sequenced in a study of T cells after yellow fever vaccination. TCRdb re-called the 5' RACE reads through MiXCR, storing one row per CDR3 protein. Counted here are some 69,000 distinct CDR3 sequences, about 6% occurring once; the ten biggest clones make up around 2.1%. The sequences come from CD4+ T cells sorted from PBMCs, collected less than 16 days after the first yellow fever vaccination. The receptors originated from a man between 18 and 29 years old who received the YFV17D yellow fever vaccine.

This clonotype was found many times. V is TRBV5-1 and J is TRBJ2-3; D not certain. Trimming took 1 base from V and 0 from J, leaving 6 bases between them. The CDR3 has 14 residues. The germline gives CDR1 SGHRS, CDR2 YFSETQ. The CDR3 spells CASSLRASTDTQYF. Here the CDR3 DNA reads TGCGCCAGCAGCTTGAGAGCTAGCACAGATACGCAGTATTTT.

This clonotype was recorded many times. The V and J genes are TRBV3-1 and TRBJ2-5; D may be TRBD1 or TRBD2 (5 bases each). CDR3 size: 14 residues. The V gene's germline CDR1 is LGHDT and CDR2 YNNKEL (reference sequence). The V end lost 1 base, the J end lost 1 base, and 7 bases lay between the germline ends. The CDR3 nucleotides are TGTGCCAGCAGCCAAGCCGGGACCCAAGAGACCCAGTACTTC. Translation: CASSQAGTQETQYF.

The sample holds many counts of this clonotype. The rearrangement links TRBV7-2 to TRBJ2-1; tentatively, D is TRBD1 or TRBD2 (5 bases each). Germline values: CDR1 SGHTA, CDR2 FQGNSA. This CDR3 spans 14 amino acids. Trimming removed 2 bases from V and 8 bases from J, with 13 bases in between. The CDR3 here is CASSLMGVGDEQFF. Written as DNA, the CDR3 is TGTGCCAGCAGCTTAATGGGGGTTGGGGATGAGCAGTTCTTC.

This clonotype was picked up many times. The V call is TRBV5-1, the J call TRBJ2-2; no firm D call. This CDR3 spans 14 amino acids. V lost 3 bases, J lost 8 bases, and 14 bases lay in between. Germline V gives CDR1 SGHRS, CDR2 YFSETQ. The CDR3 DNA sequence: TGCGCCAGCAGCTCGTCGGCCTCGGGTGGGGAGCTGTTTTTT. Amino acid sequence: CASSSSASGGELFF.

Concerning this clonotype itself: A read error is possible here, since a much larger clone lies one base away. The chain couples TRBV5-1 to TRBJ2-7, with unresolved D. CDR1 is SGHRS, CDR2 YFSETQ, per germline. Deletions cut 1 base from V and 6 bases from J, with 5 bases between. This CDR3 is built from 11 residues. As DNA, the CDR3 is TGCGCCAGCAGCTTGAGTGGCGAGCAGTACTTC. This gives the protein CASSLSGEQYF.

This clonotype occurred many times. The chain couples TRBV18 to TRBJ2-3; 8 nucleotides align to TRBD2. This CDR3 comprises 19 residues. J was trimmed by 8 bases and V by 3 bases; bases with no gene match: 22. Germline V CDR1 and CDR2: KGHSH, LQKENI. The CDR3 region has the DNA TGTGCCAGCTCACCGACCCCCGGAGTTCCGGGGGGGCCGGTGTTTACGCAGTATTTT. This codes for CASSPTPGVPGGPVFTQYF.

This clonotype has a count of ten or more. This chain links TRBV4-1 with TRBJ2-6; the D gene is possibly TRBD2 (7 bases). This CDR3 spans 21 amino acids. V was shortened by 0 bases and J by 1 base, with 22 bases between the two germline ends. In germline, CDR1 is MGHRA, CDR2 YSYEKL. The CDR3 nucleotides are TGCGCCAGCAGCCAAGATTTTCGGGGGGCGCGGCTATCTTCTGGGGCCAACGTCCTGACTTTC. Its translation: CASSQDFRGARLSSGANVLTF.

This clonotype was detected ten times or more. The gene calls are TRBV29-1 and TRBJ1-3; a weak D match, TRBD1 (6 bases). This CDR3 contains 15 residues. The V end was cut by 7 bases, the J end by 0 bases, with 16 bases between. Looked up from germline, CDR1 is SQVTM and CDR2 is ANQGSEA. The CDR3 sequence: CSAGGPGNSGNTIYF. CDR3 bases: TGCAGCGCCGGGGGGCCAGGAAACTCTGGAAACACCATATATTTT.

This clonotype was counted at least ten times. This chain uses TRBV19 with TRBJ2-1; 13 nucleotides align to TRBD2. J gave up 2 bases and V 5 bases, and 3 bases lay outside the gene matches. There are 16 residues in the CDR3. Germline V gene data show CDR1 as LNHDA and CDR2 as SQIVND (reference sequence). The CDR3 is CASSVGLAGPYNEQFF. Here the CDR3 DNA reads TGTGCCAGTAGTGTGGGACTAGCGGGGCCCTACAATGAGCAGTTCTTC.

This clonotype was counted ten times or more. This chain links TRBV5-1 with TRBJ2-1; D may be TRBD2 (5 bases). The CDR3 sequence is 14 residues long. CDR1 SGHRS and CDR2 YFSETQ come from the germline V gene. Trimming left V 6 bases short and J 5 bases short, with 15 bases between. The CDR3 coding sequence is TGCGCCAGCACCTTCGGGAATTGGGACAATGAGCAGTTCTTC. Its translation is CASTFGNWDNEQFF.